One and the same sample provided the 16 T cell receptor beta chains below, sequenced in a study of blood T cell repertoires in COVID-19 (dated by TCRdb to between 2020 and 2021). The library was prepared using the immunoSEQ multiplex PCR assay. In TCRdb, the immuneACCESS table is reduced to in-frame sequences with V and J assigned. These tables do not hold every clone; where another copy was compared, an unresolved V gene accounts for under half, and the others remain unexplained. In this sample the table shows roughly 400,000 clones, roughly 91% of which occur a single time. Together, the top ten hold less than 2% of the sample. Sequencing input: PBMCs or T cells enriched from blood (not recorded which). Every receptor here comes from a woman younger than 45 who had recovered from COVID-19.

The chain couples TRBV4-1 to TRBJ1-5; D possibly corresponds to TRBD1 (5 bases). Germline V CDR1 and CDR2: MGHRA, YSYEKL. This CDR3 is 16 amino acids long. V lost 1 base and J lost 3, with 13 bases in between. The CDR3 DNA is TGCGCCAGCAGCCAAGCCCCCGGACATCTCAATCAGCCCCAGCATTTT. Protein product: CASSQAPGHLNQPQHF.

This chain links TRBV19 with TRBJ2-7, with 9 bases fitting TRBD2. J gave up 2 bases and V 11 bases, and 7 bases lay outside the gene matches. CDR1 and CDR2 from the germline V gene are LNHDA and SQIVND (reference sequence). CDR3 length: 13 residues. The chain's CDR3 is CASSRGGPYEQYF. DNA for the CDR3: TGTGCCTCATCGCGGGGGGGGCCCTACGAGCAGTACTTC.

V usage is TRBV6-5 and J usage is TRBJ1-5, with a possible D match to TRBD1 (6 bases). The CDR3 is made up of 14 amino acids. V lost 7 bases to trimming and J lost 7 bases, with 17 bases between them. CDR1 is MNHEY and CDR2 is SVGAGI in the germline V gene. CDR3 nucleotides: TGTGCCAGCACCAGATCCGGACAGCAACAGCCCCAGCATTTT. The encoded protein is CASTRSGQQQPQHF.

This rearrangement joins TRBV3-1 (or the pseudogene TRBV3-2) to TRBJ2-2; D is unclear. The germline V gene has CDR1 LGHDT and CDR2 YNNKEL (reference sequence). The CDR3 is 14 residues long. Trimming took off 2 bases at V and 2 bases at J, with 6 bases between the two ends. CDR3 loop: CASSQTYNTGELFF. The CDR3, as DNA: TGTGCCAGCAGCCAAACCTATAACACCGGGGAGCTGTTTTTT.

The chain uses TRBV25-1 and TRBJ2-1; 11 nucleotides agree with TRBD2. The CDR3 contains 15 residues. V lost 6 bases to trimming and J lost 8 bases; unmatched junction nucleotides: 9. The V gene's germline CDR1 is MGHDK and CDR2 SYGVNS. CDR3 sequence: CASRPTSGVVYEQFF. The CDR3 region has the DNA TGTGCCAGCAGGCCGACTAGCGGGGTAGTATATGAGCAGTTCTTC.

This chain uses TRBV5-1 with TRBJ1-1; no reliable D call. Trimming took 0 bases from V and 1 from J, leaving 10 bases between them. The CDR3 totals 15 residues. The germline V gene has CDR1 SGHRS and CDR2 YFSETQ. The CDR3 nucleotides are TGCGCCAGCAGCTTGGCCTGGACTGGGAACACTGAAGCTTTCTTT. Protein product: CASSLAWTGNTEAFF.

V is TRBV3-1 (or the pseudogene TRBV3-2) and J is TRBJ2-3, with TRBD2 identical over 7 bases. CDR3 length: 17 residues. Losses at the gene ends were 3 bases for V and 4 bases for J; bases not matched to a gene: 13. Germline CDR1 and CDR2: LGHDT and YNNKEL (reference sequence). CDR3 protein: CASSQDRSRGSADTQYF. The CDR3 region has the DNA TGTGCCAGCAGCCAGGACCGATCGCGGGGGTCTGCAGATACGCAGTATTTT.

The CDR3 loop reads CASSKGYEGVNTEAFF. Here the CDR3 DNA reads TGTGCCAGCAGCAAAGGCTACGAAGGGGTGAACACTGAAGCTTTCTTT. This chain connects TRBV21-1 to TRBJ1-1; TRBD1 is the table's D call and was not checked against the DNA. TRBV21-1 is a pseudogene. There are 16 residues in the CDR3.

This chain links TRBV7-2 with TRBJ1-1; D perhaps matches TRBD1 (5 bases). The CDR3 consists of 19 residues. V lost 5 bases and J 4 bases, leaving 29 bases between the germline ends. CDR1 and CDR2 from the germline V gene are SGHTA and FQGNSA. CDR3 region: CASSPGFGPGRVRGTEAFF. The CDR3 DNA is TGTGCCAGCAGCCCCGGGTTCGGTCCAGGGAGGGTTAGGGGCACTGAAGCTTTCTTT.

The V call is TRBV7-2, the J call TRBJ2-3, with TRBD2 matching over 8 bases. Germline V lookup: CDR1 SGHTA, CDR2 FQGNSA. The CDR3 runs to 15 residues. V lost 3 bases, J lost 4 bases, and 6 bases stayed unmatched. The CDR3: CASSLGLVGADTQYF. The CDR3 DNA sequence: TGTGCCAGCAGCTTGGGACTAGTCGGAGCAGATACGCAGTATTTT.

This clone was counted once. The J gene is TRBJ2-1, the V gene TRBV12-5; 11 nucleotides align to TRBD2. In germline, CDR1 is LGHNT, CDR2 FRNRAP. J lost 7 bases, V lost 6 bases, and 11 bases had no gene match. The CDR3 is 16 amino acids. CDR3 residues: CASGFGTSGGRNEQFF. In DNA, the CDR3 is TGTGCTAGTGGCTTCGGGACTAGCGGTGGTCGGAATGAGCAGTTCTTC.

V gene TRBV25-1 combines with J gene TRBJ2-7; D is unclear. V lost 3 bases and J lost 5, with 14 bases in between. The CDR3 spans 14 residues. CDR1 and CDR2 from the germline V gene are MGHDK and SYGVNS. CDR3 DNA sequence: TGTGCCAGCAGTGATCGAACCTACCCCGACGAGCAGTACTTC. This encodes CASSDRTYPDEQYF.

This clone was counted a few times. The chain carries TRBV5-1 and TRBJ1-2; 10 bases are a match to TRBD1. Trimming cost V 0 bases and J 7 bases; bases outside gene matches: 9. Germline V CDR1 and CDR2: SGHRS, YFSETQ. This CDR3 is 16 amino acids long. CDR3 loop: CASSLDYDRGPGGYTF. CDR3 nucleotides: TGCGCCAGCAGCTTGGACTACGACAGGGGGCCTGGTGGCTACACCTTC.

This sequence joins TRBV7-2 and TRBJ2-1; TRBD2 matches at 14 bases. The V and J ends lost 2 bases and 9 bases, in that order; junction bases with no gene match: 9. The CDR3 extends over 17 amino acids. Germline CDR1 and CDR2: SGHTA and FQGNSA. CDR3 DNA sequence: TGTGCCAGCAGCTTATTTCCGACTAGCGGGAGGGTGGTTGAGCAGTTCTTC. This translates into CASSLFPTSGRVVEQFF.

The V and J genes are TRBV7-8 and TRBJ2-2, with TRBD1 matching over 8 bases. Looked up from germline, CDR1 is SGHVS and CDR2 is FQNEAQ. The V and J ends lost 5 bases and 1 base, in that order; junction bases with no gene match: 3. There are 15 residues in the CDR3. Written as DNA, the CDR3 is TGTGCCAGCAGCCGGGACAGGAGGAACACCGGGGAGCTGTTTTTT. It is translated as CASSRDRRNTGELFF.

This CDR3 is CASSHPGLAGHNEQFF. The DNA for the CDR3 is TGTGCCAGCAGCCACCCAGGACTAGCGGGGCACAATGAGCAGTTCTTC. This chain joins TRBV7-6 and TRBJ2-1; 12 bases match TRBD2. Germline assignment: CDR1 SGHVS and CDR2 FNYEAQ. CDR3 size: 16 residues. The ends lost 5 bases at V and 5 bases at J; junction bases unmatched: 7.